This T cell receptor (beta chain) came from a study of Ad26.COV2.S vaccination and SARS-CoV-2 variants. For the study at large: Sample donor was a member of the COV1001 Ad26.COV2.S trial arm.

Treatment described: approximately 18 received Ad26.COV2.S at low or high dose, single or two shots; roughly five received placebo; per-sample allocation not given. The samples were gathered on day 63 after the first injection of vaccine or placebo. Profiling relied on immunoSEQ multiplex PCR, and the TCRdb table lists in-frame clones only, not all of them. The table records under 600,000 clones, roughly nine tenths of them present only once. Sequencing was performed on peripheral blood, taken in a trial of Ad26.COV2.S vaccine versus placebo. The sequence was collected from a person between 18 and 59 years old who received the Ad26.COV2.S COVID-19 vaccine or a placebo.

DNA for the CDR3: TGCAGCGTTGTACTAGCGGGAGTTCCCGGGGAGCTGTTTTTT. Translated: CSVVLAGVPGELFF. This chain uses TRBV29-1 with TRBJ2-2; 11 bases fit TRBD2. This CDR3 comprises 14 residues. Germline CDR1 reads SQVTM; CDR2 reads ANQGSEA. V shed 4 bases, J shed 6 bases, and the junction held 4 bases outside the gene matches.